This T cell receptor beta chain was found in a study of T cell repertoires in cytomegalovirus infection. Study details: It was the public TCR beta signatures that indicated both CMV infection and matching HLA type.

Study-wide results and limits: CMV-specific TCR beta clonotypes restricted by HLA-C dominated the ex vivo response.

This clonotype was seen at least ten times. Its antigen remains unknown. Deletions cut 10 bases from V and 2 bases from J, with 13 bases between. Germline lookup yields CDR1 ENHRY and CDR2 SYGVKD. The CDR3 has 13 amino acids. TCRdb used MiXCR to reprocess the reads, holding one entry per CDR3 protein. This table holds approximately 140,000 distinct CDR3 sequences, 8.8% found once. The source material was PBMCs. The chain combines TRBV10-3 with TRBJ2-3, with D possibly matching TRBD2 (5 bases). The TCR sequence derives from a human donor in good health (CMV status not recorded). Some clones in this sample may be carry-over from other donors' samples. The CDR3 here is CATFEGTTDTQYF. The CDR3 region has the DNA TGTGCCACCTTTGAGGGCACCACAGATACGCAGTATTTT.